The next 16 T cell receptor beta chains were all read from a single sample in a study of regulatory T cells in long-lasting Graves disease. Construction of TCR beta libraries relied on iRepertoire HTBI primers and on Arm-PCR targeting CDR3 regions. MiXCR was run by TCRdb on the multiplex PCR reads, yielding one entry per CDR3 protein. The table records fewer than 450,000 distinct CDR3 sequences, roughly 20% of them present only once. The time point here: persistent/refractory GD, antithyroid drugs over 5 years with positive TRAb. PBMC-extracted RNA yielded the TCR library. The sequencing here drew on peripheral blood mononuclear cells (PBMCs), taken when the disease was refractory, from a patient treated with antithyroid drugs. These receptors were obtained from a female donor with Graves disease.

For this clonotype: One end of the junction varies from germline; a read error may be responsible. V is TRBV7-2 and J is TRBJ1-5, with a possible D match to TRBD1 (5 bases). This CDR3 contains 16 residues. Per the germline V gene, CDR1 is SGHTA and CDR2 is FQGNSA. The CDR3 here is CASSLTFAGFLQLQHF. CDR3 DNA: TGTGCCAGCAGCTTAACTTTTGCAGGGTTCCTTCAGCTCCAGCATTTT.

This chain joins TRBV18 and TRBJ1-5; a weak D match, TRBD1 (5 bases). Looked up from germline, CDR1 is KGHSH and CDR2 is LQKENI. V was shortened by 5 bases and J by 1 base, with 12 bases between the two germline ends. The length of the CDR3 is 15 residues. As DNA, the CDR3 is TGTGCCAGCTCATTTTTGTCAGGGAGCAATCAGCCCCAGCATTTT. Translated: CASSFLSGSNQPQHF.

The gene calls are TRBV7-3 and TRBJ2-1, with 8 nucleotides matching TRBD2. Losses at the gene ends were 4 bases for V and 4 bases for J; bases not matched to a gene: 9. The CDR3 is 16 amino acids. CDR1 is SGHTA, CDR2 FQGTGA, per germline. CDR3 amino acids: CASSSFGRAGYNEQFF. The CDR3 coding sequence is TGTGCCAGCAGCTCCTTCGGGAGGGCCGGTTACAATGAGCAGTTCTTC. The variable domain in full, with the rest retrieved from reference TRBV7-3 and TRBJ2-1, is GAGVSQTPSNKVTEKGKYVELRCDPISGHTALYWYRQSLGQGPEFLIYFQGTGAADDSGLPNDRFFAVRPEGSVSTLKIQRTERGDSAVYLCASSSFGRAGYNEQFFGPGTRLTVL.

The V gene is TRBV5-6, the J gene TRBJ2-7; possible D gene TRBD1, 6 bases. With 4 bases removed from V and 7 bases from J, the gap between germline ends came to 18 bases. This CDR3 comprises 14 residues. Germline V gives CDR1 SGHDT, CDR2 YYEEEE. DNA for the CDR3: TGTGCCAGCAGCGCCGGGACAAGTCTAAGAGAGCAGTACTTC. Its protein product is CASSAGTSLREQYF.

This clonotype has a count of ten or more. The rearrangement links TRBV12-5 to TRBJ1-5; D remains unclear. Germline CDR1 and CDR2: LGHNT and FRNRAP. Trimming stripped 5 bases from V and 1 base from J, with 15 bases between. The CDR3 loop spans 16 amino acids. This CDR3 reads CASGPPGELSNQPQHF. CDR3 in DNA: TGTGCTAGTGGTCCACCAGGAGAGCTAAGCAATCAGCCCCAGCATTTT.

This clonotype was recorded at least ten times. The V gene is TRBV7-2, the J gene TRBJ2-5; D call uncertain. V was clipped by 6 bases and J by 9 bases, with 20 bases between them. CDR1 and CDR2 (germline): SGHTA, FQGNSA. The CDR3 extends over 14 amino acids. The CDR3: CASSPLGVRHSQYF. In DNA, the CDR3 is TGTGCCAGCAGTCCGCTGGGTGTAAGGCACTCCCAGTACTTC.

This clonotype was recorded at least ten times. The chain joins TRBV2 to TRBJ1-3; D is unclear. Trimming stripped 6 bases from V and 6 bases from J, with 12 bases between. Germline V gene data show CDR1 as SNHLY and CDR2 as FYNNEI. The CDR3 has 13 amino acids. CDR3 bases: TGTGCCAGCAGGTACCTTCAGGCAAACACCATATATTTT. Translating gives CASRYLQANTIYF. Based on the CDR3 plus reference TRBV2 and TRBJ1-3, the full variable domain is EPEVTQTPSHQVTQMGQEVILRCVPISNHLYFYWYRQILGQKVEFLVSFYNNEISEKSEIFDDQFSVERPDGSNFTLKIRSTKLEDSAMYFCASRYLQANTIYFGEGSWLTVV.

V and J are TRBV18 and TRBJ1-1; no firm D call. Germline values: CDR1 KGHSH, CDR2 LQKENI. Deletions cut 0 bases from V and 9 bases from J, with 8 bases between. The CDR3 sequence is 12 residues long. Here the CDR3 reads CASSPPLRQAFF. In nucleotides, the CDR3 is TGTGCCAGCTCACCACCCCTGAGGCAAGCTTTCTTT. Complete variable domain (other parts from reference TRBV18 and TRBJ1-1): NAGVMQNPRHLVRRRGQEARLRCSPMKGHSHVYWYRQLPEEGLKFMVYLQKENIIDESGMPKERFSAEFPKEGPSILRIQQVVRGDSAAYFCASSPPLRQAFFGQGTRLTVV.

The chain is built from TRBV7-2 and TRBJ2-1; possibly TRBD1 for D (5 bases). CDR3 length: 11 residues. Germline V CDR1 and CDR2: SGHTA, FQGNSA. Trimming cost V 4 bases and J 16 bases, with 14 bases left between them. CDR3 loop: CASSSRVGVFF. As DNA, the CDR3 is TGTGCCAGCAGCTCCAGGGTTGGAGTATTCTTC.

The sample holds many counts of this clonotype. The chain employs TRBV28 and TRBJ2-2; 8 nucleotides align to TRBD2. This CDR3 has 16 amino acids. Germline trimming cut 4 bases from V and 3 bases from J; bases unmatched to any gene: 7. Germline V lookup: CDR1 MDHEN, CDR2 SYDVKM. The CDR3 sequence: CASSSPGGKDTGELFF. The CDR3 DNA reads TGTGCCAGCAGTTCCCCGGGGGGGAAGGACACCGGGGAGCTGTTTTTT.

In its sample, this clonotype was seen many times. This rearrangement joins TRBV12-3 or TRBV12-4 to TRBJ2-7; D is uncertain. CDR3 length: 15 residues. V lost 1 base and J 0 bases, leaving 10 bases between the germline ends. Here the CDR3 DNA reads TGTGCCAGCAGTTTAGACTTAAGAGTCTCCTACGAGCAGTACTTC. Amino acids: CASSLDLRVSYEQYF.

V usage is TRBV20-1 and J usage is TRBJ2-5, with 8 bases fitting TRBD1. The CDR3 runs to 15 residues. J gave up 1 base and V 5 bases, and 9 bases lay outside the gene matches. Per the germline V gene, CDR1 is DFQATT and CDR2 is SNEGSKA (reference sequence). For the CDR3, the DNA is TGCAGTGCTGCCCGACAGGGGATGTGCCAAGAGACCCAGTACTTC. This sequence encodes CSAARQGMCQETQYF.

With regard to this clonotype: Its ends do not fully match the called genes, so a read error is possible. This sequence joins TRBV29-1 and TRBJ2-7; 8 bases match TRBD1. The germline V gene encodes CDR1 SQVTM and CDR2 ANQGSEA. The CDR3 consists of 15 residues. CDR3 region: CSVEERDRGSYKQYF. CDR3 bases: TGCAGCGTTGAGGAGAGAGACAGGGGCTCCTACAAGCAGTACTTC.

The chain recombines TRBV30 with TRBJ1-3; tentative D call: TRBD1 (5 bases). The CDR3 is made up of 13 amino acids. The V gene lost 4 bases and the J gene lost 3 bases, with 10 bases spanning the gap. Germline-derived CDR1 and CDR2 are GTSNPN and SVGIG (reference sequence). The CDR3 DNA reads TGTGCCTGGAACCCGACAGTTGGAAACACCATATATTTT. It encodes CAWNPTVGNTIYF.

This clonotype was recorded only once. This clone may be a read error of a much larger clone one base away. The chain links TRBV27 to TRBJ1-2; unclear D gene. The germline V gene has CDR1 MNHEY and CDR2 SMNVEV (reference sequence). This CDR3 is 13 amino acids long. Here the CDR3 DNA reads TGTGCCGGCAGTTATAGTTCCAACTATGGCTACACCTTC. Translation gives CAGSYSSNYGYTF.

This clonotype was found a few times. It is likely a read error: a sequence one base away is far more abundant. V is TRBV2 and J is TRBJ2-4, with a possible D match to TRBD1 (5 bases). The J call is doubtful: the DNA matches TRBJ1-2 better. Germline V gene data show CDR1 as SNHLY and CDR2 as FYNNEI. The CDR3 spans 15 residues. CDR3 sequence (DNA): TGTGTCAGCACCCTCGGACAAAGGCTAACCTATGGCTACACCTTC. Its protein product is CVSTLGQRLTYGYTF.